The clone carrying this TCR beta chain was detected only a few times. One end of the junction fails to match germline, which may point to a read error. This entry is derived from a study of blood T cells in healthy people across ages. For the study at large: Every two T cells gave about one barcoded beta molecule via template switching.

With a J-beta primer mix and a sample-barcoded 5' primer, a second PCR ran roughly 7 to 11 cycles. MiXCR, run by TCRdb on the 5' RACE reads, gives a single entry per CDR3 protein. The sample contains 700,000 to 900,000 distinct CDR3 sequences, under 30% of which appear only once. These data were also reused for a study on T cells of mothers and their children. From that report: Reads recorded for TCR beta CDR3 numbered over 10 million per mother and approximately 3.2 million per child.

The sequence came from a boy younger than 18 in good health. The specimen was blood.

The chain's CDR3 is CASSEGSITDTQYF. In nucleotides, the CDR3 is TGTGCCAGCAGCGAAGGGTCTATCACAGATACGCAGTATTTT. The J gene is TRBJ2-3, the V gene TRBV2, with D unresolved. This CDR3 has 14 amino acids. CDR1 is SNHLY, CDR2 FYNNEI, per germline.